This is a list of T cell receptor beta chains from one sample in a study of T-cell reconstitution after alpha-beta-depleted transplantation in children. TCRdb re-called the PCR reads with MiXCR, one entry per CDR3 protein. Altogether around 370,000 distinct CDR3 sequences are present, 10% being singletons, with the ten largest covering more than 2%. The material was PBMCs from the stem cell graft donor, obtained from the stem cell graft. The receptors come from a human donor who donated a stem cell graft to a child with acute lymphoblastic leukemia. Both conserved end residues are part of each CDR3. A D gene is named only where the DNA matches it firmly. Only part of the rows carry a size: once, few, many, or a class if the clone is expanded.

V,D,size,J,length,DNA,CDR3
TRBV5-1,TRBD2,few,TRBJ2-3,16,TGCGCCAGCAGCTTGGGGACTAGCGGGGCCGCAGATACGCAGTATTTT,CASSLGTSGAADTQYF
TRBV29-1,TRBD1,few,TRBJ2-1,12,TGCAGCGGGGGACAGGGCAGCAATGAGCAGTTCTTC,CSGGQGSNEQFF
TRBV5-1,-,few,TRBJ1-3,15,TGCGCCAGCAGCTCCCAGGGAATTTCTGGAAACACCATATATTTT,CASSSQGISGNTIYF
TRBV4-1,TRBD2,-,TRBJ2-7,17,TGCGCCAGCAGCCAAGATGAAGATGGCGGGAGGGCCCACGAGCAGTACTTC,CASSQDEDGGRAHEQYF
TRBV5-5,-,-,TRBJ2-1,15,TGTGCCAGCAGCTCCTCCACCCGCTCCTACAATGAGCAGTTCTTC,CASSSSTRSYNEQFF
TRBV30,-,few,TRBJ2-3,15,TGTGCCTGGAGCGAGGACAGGTGGGGAGGAGATACGCAGTATTTT,CAWSEDRWGGDTQYF
TRBV20-1,-,few,TRBJ2-7,15,TGCAGTGCTACCCCTGGGGTAGCTAACTCCTACGAGCAGTACTTC,CSATPGVANSYEQYF
TRBV7-1,TRBD1,few,TRBJ2-6,21,TGTGCCAGCAGCTCACAGGGGGCAGCGGTTCTCTCTCTCTCTGGGGCCAACGTCCTGACTTTC,CASSSQGAAVLSLSGANVLTF
TRBV29-1,-,-,TRBJ2-7,15,TGCAGCGTTGGAACAATCCGGGAGCGCGGCTACGAGCAGTACTTC,CSVGTIRERGYEQYF
TRBV7-9,-,-,TRBJ1-1,14,TGTGCCAGCAGCTTAGCTACCGGGACTGAGCAAGCTTTCTTT,CASSLATGTEQAFF
TRBV7-9,-,few,TRBJ2-3,16,TGTGCCAGCACCACGTGGGGACAAGGGGTAACAGATACGCAGTATTTT,CASTTWGQGVTDTQYF
TRBV12-3/TRBV12-4,TRBD1,many,TRBJ2-1,13,TGTGCCAGCAGTTGGGGACAGGGCCATGAGCAGTTCTTC,CASSWGQGHEQFF
TRBV24-1,-,many,TRBJ2-1,14,TGTGCCACCAGTGGACGAAGTACTTACAATGAGCAGTTCTTC,CATSGRSTYNEQFF
TRBV5-1,-,few,TRBJ2-7,18,TGCGCCAGCAGCTTGAGGTTCAACCGGGACGGCCTTTCCTACGAGCAGTACTTC,CASSLRFNRDGLSYEQYF
TRBV5-1,TRBD1,few,TRBJ1-5,15,TGCGCCAGCAGCCCCGGGGACAGGGGAGGTCAGCCCCAGCATTTT,CASSPGDRGGQPQHF
TRBV5-1,-,-,TRBJ2-7,12,TGCGCCAGCAGCTTAGGGTTTCGGGAGCAGTACTTC,CASSLGFREQYF
TRBV28,-,-,TRBJ2-7,15,TGTGCCAGCAGTTTCCGGGGCCCAACTTCGAACGAGCAGTACTTC,CASSFRGPTSNEQYF
TRBV24-1,TRBD2,few,TRBJ2-3,18,TGTGCCACCAGTGACCGGGGACTAGCGGGACCGAGCACAGATACGCAGTATTTT,CATSDRGLAGPSTDTQYF
TRBV7-8,-,few,TRBJ1-2,15,TGTGCCAGCAGCTTGACTGCCGATTTCAACTATGGCTACACCTTC,CASSLTADFNYGYTF
TRBV11-1,-,-,TRBJ2-6,14,TGTGCCAGCAGCCCCCGCTCTGGGGCCAACGTCCTGACTTTC,CASSPRSGANVLTF
TRBV15,-,-,TRBJ1-5,15,TGTGCCACCAGCAGAGGAGGGGAGGGCAATCAGCCCCAGCATTTT,CATSRGGEGNQPQHF
TRBV27,TRBD1,many,TRBJ2-7,14,TGTGCCAGCAGTCCGTGGGACAGGAACTACGAGCAGTACTTC,CASSPWDRNYEQYF
TRBV29-1,TRBD1,few,TRBJ1-2,15,TGCAGCGTTGAAGACCCCGACAGGGAGGACGATGGCTACACCTTC,CSVEDPDREDDGYTF
TRBV27,-,few,TRBJ2-7,13,TGTGCCAGCAGTCCCCTTGGGGCTTTCGAGCAGTACTTC,CASSPLGAFEQYF
TRBV7-2,-,few,TRBJ2-7,14,TGTGCCAGCACCACACCACAGGTTACCTACGAGCAGTACTTC,CASTTPQVTYEQYF
TRBV5-1,-,few,TRBJ1-1,14,TGCGCCAGCAGCACTTGGAGTCATCACACTGAAGCTTTCTTT,CASSTWSHHTEAFF
TRBV4-1,-,many,TRBJ2-1,15,TGCGCCAGCAGCCACCGCGGGGAGGGGGTGAATGAGCAGTTCTTC,CASSHRGEGVNEQFF
TRBV5-1,-,-,TRBJ2-1,13,TGCGCCAGCAGCTTGCGTCAGGACAATGAGCAGTTCTTC,CASSLRQDNEQFF
TRBV7-9,-,many,TRBJ2-5,12,TGTGCCAGCAGCTCCGGAGGGGAGACCCAGTACTTC,CASSSGGETQYF
TRBV29-1,-,many,TRBJ2-1,12,TGCAGCGTTGATTCCCCCCACAATGAGCAGTTCTTC,CSVDSPHNEQFF
TRBV12-3/TRBV12-4,-,few,TRBJ1-6,14,TGTGCCAGCAGCCGCGGCGGCAGGGTGTCACCCCTCCACTTT,CASSRGGRVSPLHF
TRBV7-9,TRBD2,many,TRBJ2-1,19,TGTGCCAGCAGCTCCGGACTAGCGGGAGGGGCCGGCTCCTACAATGAGCAGTTCTTC,CASSSGLAGGAGSYNEQFF
TRBV7-8,TRBD1,-,TRBJ1-2,15,TGTGCCAGCAGCTCCTACAGGGGGCCGGGCTATGGCTACACCTTC,CASSSYRGPGYGYTF
TRBV10-3,-,few,TRBJ1-4,14,TGTGCCATCAGTGCCGGGGCCTCTAATGAAAAACTGTTTTTT,CAISAGASNEKLFF
TRBV29-1,-,-,TRBJ1-2,13,TGCAGCGTCGCCCGGGAAAGCTACTATGGCTACACCTTC,CSVARESYYGYTF
TRBV30,TRBD1,many,TRBJ1-2,13,TGTGCCTGGATACAGGGGGGATTGGGTGGCTACACCTTC,CAWIQGGLGGYTF
TRBV4-1,-,-,TRBJ2-3,13,TGCGCCAGCAGCCAAGATCTCACAGATACGCAGTATTTT,CASSQDLTDTQYF
TRBV20-1,-,few,TRBJ1-6,14,TGCAGTGCTAACCCGGGACCGGATAATTCACCCCTCCACTTT,CSANPGPDNSPLHF
TRBV28,-,few,TRBJ2-2,14,TGTGCCAGCAGTTTCGACCCGGACACCGGGGAGCTGTTTTTT,CASSFDPDTGELFF
TRBV5-1,-,many,TRBJ2-3,13,TGCGCCAGCAGTGTAGCGGCACTAGATACGCAGTATTTT,CASSVAALDTQYF